The entry below describes one TCR beta chain. This specimen comes from a study of T cell changes during pregnancy in multiple sclerosis. Assay: immunoSEQ multiplex PCR; the TCRdb copy retains only in-frame clones and omits some. Here the sample spans approximately 23,000 clones, 80% to 90% being singletons. Trimming cost V 3 bases and J 0 bases; bases outside gene matches: 0. The CDR3 totals 14 residues. Germline-derived CDR1 and CDR2 are SGDLS and YYNGEE. This material consisted of CD8+ T cells from peripheral blood mononuclear cells, taken in the first trimester of pregnancy. This chain joins TRBV9 and TRBJ2-3; 8 positions match TRBD2. This sequence was found in a female donor with multiple sclerosis, enrolled in a pregnancy study. The DNA of the CDR3 is TGTGCCAGCAGCGCTAGCGGGAGCACAGATACGCAGTATTTT. Protein product: CASSASGSTDTQYF.